This T cell receptor (beta chain) was profiled in a study of T cell repertoires in cytomegalovirus infection (dated by TCRdb to between 2018 and 2021). In terms of the full investigation: Alongside well-studied HLA-B-restricted epitopes, the peptide stimulations were aimed at recently identified HLA-C-restricted CMV epitopes, whose presentation resists viral immunomodulation. The HLA type of each donor mattered for the analysis, because public TCR beta signatures pointed to carriage of CMV infection along with the matching HLA type.

A word on this clonotype: The antigen this receptor binds is unknown. No much larger clonotype is one base removed from it; base qualities were not supplied.

Study-level results and caveats: Cumulative frequency of public TCR beta family members discriminated carriers of CMV infection plus the relevant HLA type in this cohort and an independent roughly 330-donor cohort. The ex vivo response was dominated by HLA-C-restricted CMV-specific TCR beta clonotypes, which also provided the single most frequent clonotype in two of eight donors.

The treatment or condition label, read with the paper, signifies: in vitro stimulation with specific CMV peptide epitopes to enrich CMV-specific T cells. The run used an Illumina HiSeq 1500. TCRdb redid the processing of the public reads, applying fastp at Q25 and MiXCR, and retained in-frame beta chains. Records with the same CDR3 protein are collapsed into one entry carrying the most frequent genes and DNA. For this sample there are 700,000 to 900,000 distinct CDR3 sequences; just under 30% appear just once. The ten largest make up approximately 14% of the sample. V loses 0 bases of germline sequence and J loses 15 bases, and the interval between the two ends is 32 bases. The germline V gene encodes CDR1 DFQATT and CDR2 SNEGSKA (reference sequence). The CDR3 spans 18 residues, from the cysteine through the phenylalanine. Only CDR3 DNA is held: 54 bases, read in frame from base 1.

The TCR comes from a human donor in good health (CMV status not recorded). Some clones in this sample may be carry-over from other donors' samples. Recombination joined TRBV20-1 with TRBJ1-4; 5 matching bases give a weak D call of TRBD1. The sample here was cultured CD8+ T cells from PBMCs, taken from culture after CMV antigen stimulation. CDR3 sequence: CSARDLKAGSRQTSWLFF. The base sequence is TGCAGTGCTAGAGATCTAAAGGCAGGGAGCCGACAGACTTCGTGGTTGTTTTTT.